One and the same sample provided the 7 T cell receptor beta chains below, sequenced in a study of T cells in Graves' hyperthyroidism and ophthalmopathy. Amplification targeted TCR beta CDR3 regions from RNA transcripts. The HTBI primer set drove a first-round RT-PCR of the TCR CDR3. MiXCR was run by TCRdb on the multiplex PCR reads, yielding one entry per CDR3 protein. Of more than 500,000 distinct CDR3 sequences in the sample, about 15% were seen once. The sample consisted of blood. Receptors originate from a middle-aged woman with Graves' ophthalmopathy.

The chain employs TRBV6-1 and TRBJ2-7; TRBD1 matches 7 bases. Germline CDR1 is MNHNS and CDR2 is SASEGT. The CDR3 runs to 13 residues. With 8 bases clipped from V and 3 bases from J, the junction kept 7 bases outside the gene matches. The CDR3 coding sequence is TGTGCCAGCTTTAGCAGGGGGATCTACGAGCAGTACTTC. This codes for CASFSRGIYEQYF.

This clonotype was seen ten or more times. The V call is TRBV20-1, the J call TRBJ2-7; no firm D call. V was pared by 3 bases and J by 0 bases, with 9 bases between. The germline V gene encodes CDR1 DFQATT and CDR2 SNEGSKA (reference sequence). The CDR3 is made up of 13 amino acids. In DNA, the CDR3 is TGCAGTGCTAGGGCGGAGAGCTCCTACGAGCAGTACTTC. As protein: CSARAESSYEQYF.

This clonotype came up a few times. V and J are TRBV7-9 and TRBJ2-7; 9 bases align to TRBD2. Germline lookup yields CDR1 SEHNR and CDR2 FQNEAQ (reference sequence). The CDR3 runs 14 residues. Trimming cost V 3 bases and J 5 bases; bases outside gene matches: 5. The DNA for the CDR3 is TGTGCCAGCAGCTTCGGTAGCGGGAGTGACGAGCAGTACTTC. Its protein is CASSFGSGSDEQYF. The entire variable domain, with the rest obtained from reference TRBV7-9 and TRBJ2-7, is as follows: DTGVSQNPRHKITKRGQNVTFRCDPISEHNRLYWYRQTLGQGPEFLTYFQNEAQLEKSRLLSDRFSAERPKGSFSTLEIQRTEQGDSAMYLCASSFGSGSDEQYFGPGTRLTVT.

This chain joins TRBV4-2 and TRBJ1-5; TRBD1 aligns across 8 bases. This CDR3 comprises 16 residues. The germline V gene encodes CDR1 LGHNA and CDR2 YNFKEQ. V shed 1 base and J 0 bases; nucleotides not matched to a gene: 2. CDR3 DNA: TGTGCCAGCAGCCAAGGGACAGGGCCTAGCAATCAGCCCCAGCATTTT. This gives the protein CASSQGTGPSNQPQHF.

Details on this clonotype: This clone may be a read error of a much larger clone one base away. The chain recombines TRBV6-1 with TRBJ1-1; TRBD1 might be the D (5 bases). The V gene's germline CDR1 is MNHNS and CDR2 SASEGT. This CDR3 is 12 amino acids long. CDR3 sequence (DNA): TGTACCAGCGGACAAGCTTTAACCGGAGCTTTCTTT. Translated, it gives CTSGQALTGAFF.

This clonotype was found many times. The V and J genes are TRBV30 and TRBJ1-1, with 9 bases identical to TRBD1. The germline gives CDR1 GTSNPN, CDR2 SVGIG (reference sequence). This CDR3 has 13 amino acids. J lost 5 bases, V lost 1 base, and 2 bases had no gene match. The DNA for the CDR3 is TGTGCCTGGAGTGGACAGGGGGGTACTGAAGCTTTCTTT. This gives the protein CAWSGQGGTEAFF.

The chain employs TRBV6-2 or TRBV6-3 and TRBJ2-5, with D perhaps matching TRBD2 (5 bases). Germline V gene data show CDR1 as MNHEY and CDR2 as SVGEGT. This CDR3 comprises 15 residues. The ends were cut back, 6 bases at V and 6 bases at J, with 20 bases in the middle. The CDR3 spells CASSLGLELGKTQYF. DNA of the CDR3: TGTGCCAGCAGCCTAGGTTTGGAACTCGGGAAGACCCAGTACTTC.